The T cell receptor beta chain under discussion was sequenced for a study of blood T cell repertoires in COVID-19. Sequencing was performed with immunoSEQ multiplex PCR; in TCRdb, only in-frame clones are kept and a portion is missing. The sample has about 110,000 clones, roughly 76% seen once. V trimming: 2 bases; J trimming: 8 bases; junction bases outside the gene matches: 8. The germline V gene has CDR1 LGHNT and CDR2 FRNRAP. The CDR3 consists of 14 residues. This clone was found a few times. The sample taken for sequencing was peripheral blood. The receptor was derived from a woman aged 60 to 75 with acute or convalescent COVID-19. The gene calls are TRBV12-5 and TRBJ1-2, with 7 bases identical to TRBD1. This CDR3 reads CASGLFRGGEGYTF. Here the CDR3 DNA reads TGTGCTAGTGGTTTGTTCAGAGGGGGCGAGGGCTACACCTTC.